One and the same sample provided the 13 T cell receptor beta chains below, sequenced in a study of shared clonotypes between healthy human individuals. Only in-frame clones appear in the TCRdb table, and some are missing; sequencing was by immunoSEQ multiplex PCR. The sample yields approximately 980,000 clones, less than 85% seen once. Sequencing input: memory CD4+ T cells sorted from blood. Subset denoted: CD45RA-negative fraction. The receptors here all came from a man younger than 35 in good health.

The chain couples TRBV19 to TRBJ2-7; 10 nucleotides line up with TRBD2. V gave up 4 bases and J gave up 6 bases; unmatched junction bases: 9. The CDR3 extends over 15 amino acids. Looked up from germline, CDR1 is LNHDA and CDR2 is SQIVND (reference sequence). The CDR3 nucleotides are TGTGCCAGTAGTACCGTAGCGGGAGGCCTCTCCGAGCAGTACTTC. It codes for CASSTVAGGLSEQYF. The whole variable domain, remainder taken from reference TRBV19 and TRBJ2-7, is DGGITQSPKYLFRKEGQNVTLSCEQNLNHDAMYWYRQDPGQGLRLIYYSQIVNDFQKGDIAEGYSVSREKKESFPLTVTSAQKNPTAFYLCASSTVAGGLSEQYFGPGTRLTVT.

This sequence joins TRBV10-3 and TRBJ1-2; weak D call: TRBD1 (5 bases). CDR1 and CDR2 (germline): ENHRY, SYGVKD. This CDR3 comprises 13 residues. V was clipped by 6 bases and J by 6 bases, with 14 bases between them. This CDR3 reads CAIRGPGSDGYTF. The CDR3, as DNA: TGTGCCATCAGGGGGCCGGGTTCGGATGGCTACACCTTC.

The V call is TRBV10-3, the J call TRBJ1-4, with unresolved D. The V gene lost 0 bases and the J gene lost 2 bases, with 16 bases spanning the gap. The CDR3 sequence is 18 residues long. Germline V gene data show CDR1 as ENHRY and CDR2 as SYGVKD. The CDR3: CAISESVLTAGTNEKLFF. CDR3 sequence (DNA): TGTGCCATCAGTGAGTCGGTCCTCACGGCGGGGACTAATGAAAAACTGTTTTTT.

This chain links TRBV6-1 with TRBJ2-2; unclear D gene. This CDR3 has 15 residues. Per germline, CDR1 MNHNS and CDR2 SASEGT. V lost 6 bases to trimming and J lost 3 bases, with 14 bases between them. Here the CDR3 DNA reads TGTGCCAGCAGAACCAGACTTGCCGACACCGGGGAGCTGTTTTTT. Translation: CASRTRLADTGELFF.

The gene calls are TRBV29-1 and TRBJ2-5; 7 bases line up with TRBD2. TRBJ2-7 explains the end of the DNA better; the J call may be wrong. The CDR3 is made up of 14 amino acids. The V gene's germline CDR1 is SQVTM and CDR2 ANQGSEA. The CDR3 reads CSVAEEVGRDEQYF. The CDR3 DNA is TGCAGCGTTGCGGAAGAGGTGGGGAGGGACGAGCAGTACTTC.

The chain carries TRBV2 and TRBJ2-1; 9 positions agree with TRBD1. The ends lost 8 bases at V and 4 bases at J; junction bases unmatched: 3. This CDR3 contains 13 residues. Germline CDR1 SNHLY, CDR2 FYNNEI. The CDR3: CASGGQGYNEQFF. DNA of the CDR3: TGTGCCAGCGGCGGACAGGGGTACAATGAGCAGTTCTTC.

The chain links TRBV5-1 to TRBJ2-7; a weak D match, TRBD1 (6 bases). CDR1 SGHRS and CDR2 YFSETQ come from the germline V gene. There are 17 residues in the CDR3. Deletions cut 0 bases from V and 4 bases from J, with 20 bases between. CDR3 amino acids: CASSLGSPPTGRYEQYF. DNA of the CDR3: TGCGCCAGCAGCTTGGGATCCCCACCTACAGGGCGATACGAGCAGTACTTC.

The chain joins TRBV6-1 to TRBJ1-1, with 8 bases fitting TRBD1. The CDR3 sequence is 16 residues long. V shed 4 bases, J shed 0 bases, and the junction held 7 bases outside the gene matches. CDR1 MNHNS and CDR2 SASEGT come from the germline V gene. In DNA form, the CDR3 reads TGTGCCAGCAGTGTTAGACCGACAGGGGTGAACACTGAAGCTTTCTTT. This translates into CASSVRPTGVNTEAFF.

The chain links TRBV6-5 to TRBJ1-1; TRBD1 agrees at 9 bases. From germline, CDR1 is MNHEY and CDR2 SVGAGI. V shed 5 bases, J shed 8 bases, and the junction held 3 bases outside the gene matches. The CDR3 length is 12 residues. The CDR3 region has the DNA TGTGCCAGCAGTCCTGGACAGGGGGAAGCTTTCTTT. It is translated as CASSPGQGEAFF.

The chain carries TRBV5-6 and TRBJ2-1; D ambiguous. V was clipped by 4 bases and J by 10 bases, with 15 bases between them. CDR1 and CDR2 from the germline V gene are SGHDT and YYEEEE. The length of the CDR3 is 13 residues. The CDR3 nucleotides are TGTGCCAGCAGCGCTACCCGACTTTCCGAGCAGTTCTTC. This encodes CASSATRLSEQFF.

The chain couples TRBV10-1 to TRBJ1-4; maybe TRBD1 (6 bases). Trimming took 2 bases from V and 6 from J, leaving 13 bases between them. Germline V gene lookup returns CDR1 WNHNN and CDR2 SYGVQD (reference sequence). There are 15 residues in the CDR3. The CDR3 sequence is CASSESRGRDEKLFF. The DNA of the CDR3 is TGCGCCAGCAGTGAGAGCCGGGGGCGCGATGAAAAACTGTTTTTT.

The rearrangement joins TRBV5-1 to TRBJ2-1, with 7 bases fitting TRBD1. The CDR3 is 15 residues long. V shed 5 bases and J 6 bases; nucleotides not matched to a gene: 11. Germline V gives CDR1 SGHRS, CDR2 YFSETQ. The DNA of the CDR3 is TGCGCCAGCAGAGAGGGGGCAGGTTCCCTCAATGAGCAGTTCTTC. Translation gives CASREGAGSLNEQFF.

The rearrangement joins TRBV18 to TRBJ1-3, with 11 bases matching TRBD1. With V trimmed by 0 bases and J by 0 bases, 4 bases remained unmatched. This CDR3 region has 18 residues. Germline V CDR1 and CDR2: KGHSH, LQKENI. The CDR3 nucleotides read TGTGCCAGCTCACCACCGGGGACAGGGGGTTTCTCTGGAAACACCATATATTTT. This sequence encodes CASSPPGTGGFSGNTIYF.